This TCR beta chain was captured by sequencing in a study of blood T cell repertoires in COVID-19. The study drew participants aged about 18 to 90 years from around 24 US areas. Sequenced by immunoSEQ multiplex PCR; TCRdb stores in-frame clones only, minus some. The sample has 100,000 to 150,000 clones, approximately 79% seen once; the top ten hold roughly 2.2%. Between the trimmed V and J ends, which lost 0 bases and 4 bases, there was a span of 7 bases. The CDR3 consists of 13 residues. CDR1 and CDR2 (germline): SGDLS, YYNGEE. The origin of this receptor is a man between 40 and 49 years old with acute COVID-19. This rearrangement joins TRBV9 to TRBJ1-1; D not certain. Sequenced material: PBMCs or T cells enriched from blood (not recorded which). The CDR3 DNA sequence: TGTGCCAGCAGCGTAGCCCCGCGCACTGAAGCTTTCTTT. Translating it yields CASSVAPRTEAFF.